This T cell receptor beta chain stems from a study of Graves' ophthalmopathy and Graves' hyperthyroidism. Across the whole study: Stable hyperthyroidism referred to disease that showed no ophthalmopathy within 18 months of follow-up. Study-level results: Most clonotypes expanded in thyroid above 0.001 frequency were present in blood too.

The CDR3 is 13 residues long. Amplified TCR beta CDR3 regions were obtained using RNA transcripts as template. In the first round, RT-PCR was carried out with HTBI primers, and a multiplex PCR formed the second round. MiXCR was run by TCRdb on the multiplex PCR reads, yielding one entry per CDR3 protein. Of around 590,000 distinct CDR3 sequences listed, approximately 37% were seen once; the top ten hold over 3.5%. This clonotype came up once. Its antigen is still unknown. Given a much more abundant clone one base away, this may be a read error. A diagnosis was made from clinical symptoms together with serum thyroxine, TRAb, thyroid ultrasound and orbital computed tomography.

This receptor was taken from an adult man with Graves' hyperthyroidism. V gene TRBV12-3 or TRBV12-4 combines with J gene TRBJ2-7; tentative D call: TRBD1 (6 bases). Source material: peripheral blood or thyroid tissue (not recorded which). The CDR3 region has the DNA TGTGCCAGCAGTTTAGCCCCAGGGGTAGAGCGGTACTTC. Translated, it gives CASSLAPGVERYF.